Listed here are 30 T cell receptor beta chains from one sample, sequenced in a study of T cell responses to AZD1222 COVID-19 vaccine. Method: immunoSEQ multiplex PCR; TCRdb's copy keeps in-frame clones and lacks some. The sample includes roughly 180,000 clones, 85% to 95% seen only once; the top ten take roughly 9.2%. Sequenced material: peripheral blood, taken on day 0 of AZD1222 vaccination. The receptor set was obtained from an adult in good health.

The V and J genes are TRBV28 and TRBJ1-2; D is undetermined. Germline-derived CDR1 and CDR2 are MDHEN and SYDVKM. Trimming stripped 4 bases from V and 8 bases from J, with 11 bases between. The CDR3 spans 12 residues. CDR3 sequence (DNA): TGTGCCAGCAGTTCCCAGACGTTCGGCTACACCTTC. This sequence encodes CASSSQTFGYTF.

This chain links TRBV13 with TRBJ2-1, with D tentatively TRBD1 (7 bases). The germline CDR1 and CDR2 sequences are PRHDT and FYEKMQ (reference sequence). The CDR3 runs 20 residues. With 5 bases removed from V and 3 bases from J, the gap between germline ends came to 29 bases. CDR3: CASSQHPGTAGRLNYNEQFF. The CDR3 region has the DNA TGTGCCAGCAGCCAACACCCCGGGACAGCCGGGAGATTAAACTACAATGAGCAGTTCTTC.

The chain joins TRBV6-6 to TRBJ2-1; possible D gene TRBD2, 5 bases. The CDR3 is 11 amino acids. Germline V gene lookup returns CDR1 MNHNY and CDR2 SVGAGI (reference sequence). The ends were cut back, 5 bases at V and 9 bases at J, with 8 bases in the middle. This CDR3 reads CASSPEGEQFF. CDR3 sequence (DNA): TGTGCCAGCAGTCCTGAGGGTGAGCAGTTCTTC.

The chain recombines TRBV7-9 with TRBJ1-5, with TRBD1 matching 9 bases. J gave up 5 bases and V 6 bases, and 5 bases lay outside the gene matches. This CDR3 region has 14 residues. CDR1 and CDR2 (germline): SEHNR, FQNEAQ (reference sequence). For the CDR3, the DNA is TGTGCCAGCAGACGGGGACAGGGTGATCAGCCCCAGCATTTT. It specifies CASRRGQGDQPQHF. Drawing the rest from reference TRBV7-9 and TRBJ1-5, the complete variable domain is DTGVSQNPRHKITKRGQNVTFRCDPISEHNRLYWYRQTLGQGPEFLTYFQNEAQLEKSRLLSDRFSAERPKGSFSTLEIQRTEQGDSAMYLCASRRGQGDQPQHFGDGTRLSIL.

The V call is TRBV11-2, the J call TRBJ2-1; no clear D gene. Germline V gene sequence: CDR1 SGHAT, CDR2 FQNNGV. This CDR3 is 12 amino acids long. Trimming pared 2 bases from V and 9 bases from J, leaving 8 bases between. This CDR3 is CASSLSGREQFF. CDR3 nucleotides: TGTGCCAGCAGCTTATCTGGCCGTGAGCAGTTCTTC.

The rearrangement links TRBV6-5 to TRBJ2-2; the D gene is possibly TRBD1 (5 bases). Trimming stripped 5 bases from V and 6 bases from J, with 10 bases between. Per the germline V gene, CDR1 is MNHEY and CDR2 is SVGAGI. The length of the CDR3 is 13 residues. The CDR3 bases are TGTGCCAGCAGTCGACAGCCCCCCGGGGAGCTGTTTTTT. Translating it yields CASSRQPPGELFF.

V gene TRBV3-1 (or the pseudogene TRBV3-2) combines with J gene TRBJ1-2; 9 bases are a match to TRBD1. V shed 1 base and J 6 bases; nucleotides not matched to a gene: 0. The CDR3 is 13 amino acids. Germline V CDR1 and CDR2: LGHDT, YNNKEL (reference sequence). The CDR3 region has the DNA TGTGCCAGCAGCCAAGGACAGGGGGATGGCTACACCTTC. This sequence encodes CASSQGQGDGYTF.

In nucleotides, the CDR3 is TGTGCCAGTAGCACGGGACAGGGGTTGGGGGAAGAGACCCAGTACTTC. As protein: CASSTGQGLGEETQYF. The rearrangement uses TRBV19 and TRBJ2-5; 10 nucleotides align to TRBD1. Germline V gives CDR1 LNHDA, CDR2 SQIVND (reference sequence). This CDR3 has 16 amino acids. V was clipped by 6 bases and J by 3 bases; unmatched bases: 10.

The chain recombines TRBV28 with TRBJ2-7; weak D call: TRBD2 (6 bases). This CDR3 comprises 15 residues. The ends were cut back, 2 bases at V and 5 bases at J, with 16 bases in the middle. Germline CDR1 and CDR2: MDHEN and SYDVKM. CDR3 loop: CASSLMEGLRHEQYF. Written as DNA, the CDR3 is TGTGCCAGCAGTTTAATGGAGGGGTTGAGACACGAGCAGTACTTC. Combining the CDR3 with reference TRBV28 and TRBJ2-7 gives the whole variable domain DVKVTQSSRYLVKRTGEKVFLECVQDMDHENMFWYRQDPGLGLRLIYFSYDVKMKEKGDIPEGYSVSREKKERFSLILESASTNQTSMYLCASSLMEGLRHEQYFGPGTRLTVT.

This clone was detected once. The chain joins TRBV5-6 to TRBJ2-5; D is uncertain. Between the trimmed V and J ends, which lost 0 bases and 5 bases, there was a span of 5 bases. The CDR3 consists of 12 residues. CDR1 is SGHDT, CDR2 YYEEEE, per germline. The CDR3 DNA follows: TGTGCCAGCAGCTTGGGGCATGAGACCCAGTACTTC. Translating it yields CASSLGHETQYF.

CDR3 protein: CAWLGQSGSPLHF. Written as DNA, the CDR3 is TGTGCCTGGCTGGGACAGTCGGGTTCACCCCTCCACTTT. V gene TRBV30 combines with J gene TRBJ1-6; 7 bases align to TRBD1. CDR3 length: 13 residues. Looked up from germline, CDR1 is GTSNPN and CDR2 is SVGIG (reference sequence). V shed 5 bases and J 9 bases; nucleotides not matched to a gene: 7.

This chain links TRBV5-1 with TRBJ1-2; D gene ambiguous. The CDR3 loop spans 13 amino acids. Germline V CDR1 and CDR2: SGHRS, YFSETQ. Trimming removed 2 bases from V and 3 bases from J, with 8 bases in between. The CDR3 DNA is TGCGCCAGCAGCTTTGAAGGAGACTATGGCTACACCTTC. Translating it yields CASSFEGDYGYTF.

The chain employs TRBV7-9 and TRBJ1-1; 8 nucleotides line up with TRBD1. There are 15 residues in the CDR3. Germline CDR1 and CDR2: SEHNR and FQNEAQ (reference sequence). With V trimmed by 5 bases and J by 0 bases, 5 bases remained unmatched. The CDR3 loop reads CASSLPGQVNTEAFF. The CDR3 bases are TGTGCCAGCAGCCTACCGGGACAGGTGAACACTGAAGCTTTCTTT.

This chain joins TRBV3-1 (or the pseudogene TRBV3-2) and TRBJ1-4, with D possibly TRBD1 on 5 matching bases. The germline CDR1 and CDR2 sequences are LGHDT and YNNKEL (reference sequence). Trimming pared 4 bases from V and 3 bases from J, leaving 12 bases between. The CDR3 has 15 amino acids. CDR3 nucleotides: TGTGCCAGCAGCCGGGCCGGGGCCTCTAATGAAAAACTGTTTTTT. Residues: CASSRAGASNEKLFF.

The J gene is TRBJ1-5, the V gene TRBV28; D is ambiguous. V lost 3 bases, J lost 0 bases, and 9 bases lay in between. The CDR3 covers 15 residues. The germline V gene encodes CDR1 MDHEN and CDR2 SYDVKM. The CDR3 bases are TGTGCCAGCAGTTTGCCACAAGATAGCAATCAGCCCCAGCATTTT. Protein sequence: CASSLPQDSNQPQHF.

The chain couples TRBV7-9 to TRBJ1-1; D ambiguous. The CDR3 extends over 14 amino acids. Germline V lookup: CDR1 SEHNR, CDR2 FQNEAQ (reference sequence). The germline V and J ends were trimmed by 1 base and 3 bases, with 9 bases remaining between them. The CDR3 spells CASSLGKAYTEAFF. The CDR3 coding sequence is TGTGCCAGCAGCTTAGGTAAGGCATACACTGAAGCTTTCTTT.

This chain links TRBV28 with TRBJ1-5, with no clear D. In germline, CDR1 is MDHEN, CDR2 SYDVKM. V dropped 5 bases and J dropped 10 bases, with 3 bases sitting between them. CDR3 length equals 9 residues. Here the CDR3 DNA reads TGTGCCAGCAGTGTTCCCCAGCATTTT. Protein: CASSVPQHF.

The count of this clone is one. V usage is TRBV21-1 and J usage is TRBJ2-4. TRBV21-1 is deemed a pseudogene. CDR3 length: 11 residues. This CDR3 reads CASSKPNIQYF. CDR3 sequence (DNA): TGTGCCAGCAGCAAGCCAAACATTCAGTACTTC.

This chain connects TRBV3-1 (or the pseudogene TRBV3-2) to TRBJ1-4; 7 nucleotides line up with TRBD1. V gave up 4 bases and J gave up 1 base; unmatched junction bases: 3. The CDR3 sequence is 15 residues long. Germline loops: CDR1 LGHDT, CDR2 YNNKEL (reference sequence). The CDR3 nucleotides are TGTGCCAGCAGCCCCAACAGGGGAACTAATGAAAAACTGTTTTTT. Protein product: CASSPNRGTNEKLFF.

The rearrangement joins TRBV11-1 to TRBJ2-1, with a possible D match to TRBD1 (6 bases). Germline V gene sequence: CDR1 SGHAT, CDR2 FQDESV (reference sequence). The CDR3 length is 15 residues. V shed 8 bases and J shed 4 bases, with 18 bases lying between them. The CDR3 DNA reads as TGTGCCAGCGGTCCGACTTCGGACAGATACAATGAGCAGTTCTTC. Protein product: CASGPTSDRYNEQFF.

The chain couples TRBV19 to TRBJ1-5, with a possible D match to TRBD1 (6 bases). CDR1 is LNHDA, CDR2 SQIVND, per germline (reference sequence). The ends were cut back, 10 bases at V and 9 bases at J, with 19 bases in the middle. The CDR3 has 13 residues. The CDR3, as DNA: TGTGCCACCGAACAGGGCCGGGATGGGCCCCAGCATTTT. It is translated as CATEQGRDGPQHF.

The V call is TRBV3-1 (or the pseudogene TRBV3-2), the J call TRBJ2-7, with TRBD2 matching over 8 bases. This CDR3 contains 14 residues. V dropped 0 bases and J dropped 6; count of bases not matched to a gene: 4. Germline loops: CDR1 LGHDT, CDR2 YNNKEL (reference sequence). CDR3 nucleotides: TGTGCCAGCAGCCAAGAAGTCGGGGGGGCCGAGCAGTACTTC. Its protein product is CASSQEVGGAEQYF.

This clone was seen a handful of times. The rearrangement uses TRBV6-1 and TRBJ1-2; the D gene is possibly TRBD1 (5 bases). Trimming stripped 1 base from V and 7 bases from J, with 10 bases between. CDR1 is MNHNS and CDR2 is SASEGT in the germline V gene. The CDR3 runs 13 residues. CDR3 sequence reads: CASSEGVGLGYTF. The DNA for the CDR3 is TGTGCCAGCAGTGAAGGCGTGGGACTTGGCTACACCTTC.

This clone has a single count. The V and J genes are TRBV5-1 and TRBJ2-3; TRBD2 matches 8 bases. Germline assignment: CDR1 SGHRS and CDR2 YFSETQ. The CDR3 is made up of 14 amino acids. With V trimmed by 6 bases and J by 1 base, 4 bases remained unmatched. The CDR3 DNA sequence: TGCGCCAGCACCCGGGGGGGTGGCACAGATACGCAGTATTTT. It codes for CASTRGGGTDTQYF.

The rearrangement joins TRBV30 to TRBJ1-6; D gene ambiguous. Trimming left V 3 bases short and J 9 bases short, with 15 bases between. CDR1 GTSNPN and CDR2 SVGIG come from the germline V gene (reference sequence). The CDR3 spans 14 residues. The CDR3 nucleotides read TGTGCCTGGAGCGCGGAGGGTTTAGGTTCACCCCTCCACTTT. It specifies CAWSAEGLGSPLHF.

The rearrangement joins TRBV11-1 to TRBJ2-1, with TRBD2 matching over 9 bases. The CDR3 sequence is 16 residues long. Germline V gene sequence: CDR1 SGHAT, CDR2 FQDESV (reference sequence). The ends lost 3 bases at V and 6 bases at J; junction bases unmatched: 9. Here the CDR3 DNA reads TGTGCCAGCAGCTTCTTACCACTAGCGGGCCGCAATGAGCAGTTCTTC. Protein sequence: CASSFLPLAGRNEQFF. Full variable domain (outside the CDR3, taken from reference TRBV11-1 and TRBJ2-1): EAEVAQSPRYKITEKSQAVAFWCDPISGHATLYWYRQILGQGPELLVQFQDESVVDDSQLPKDRFSAERLKGVDSTLKIQPAELGDSAMYLCASSFLPLAGRNEQFFGPGTRLTVL.

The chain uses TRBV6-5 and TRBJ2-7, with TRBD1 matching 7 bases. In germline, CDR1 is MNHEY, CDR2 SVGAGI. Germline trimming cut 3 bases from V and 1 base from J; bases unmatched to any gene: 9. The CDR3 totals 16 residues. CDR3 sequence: CASSYGQDRFSYEQYF. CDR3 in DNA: TGTGCCAGCAGTTATGGACAGGACCGTTTTTCCTACGAGCAGTACTTC.

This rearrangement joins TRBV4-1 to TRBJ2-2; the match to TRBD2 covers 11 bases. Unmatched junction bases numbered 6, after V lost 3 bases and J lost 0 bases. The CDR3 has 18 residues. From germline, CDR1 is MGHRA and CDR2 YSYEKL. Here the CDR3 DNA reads TGCGCCAGCAGCCAGGAGACGGGACTAGCGGCGAACACCGGGGAGCTGTTTTTT. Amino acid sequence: CASSQETGLAANTGELFF.

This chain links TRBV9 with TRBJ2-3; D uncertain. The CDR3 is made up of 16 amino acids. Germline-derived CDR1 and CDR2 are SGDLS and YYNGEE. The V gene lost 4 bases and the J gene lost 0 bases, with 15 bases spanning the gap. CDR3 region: CASSPQTTISTDTQYF. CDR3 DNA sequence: TGTGCCAGCAGCCCCCAAACTACCATTAGCACAGATACGCAGTATTTT.

CDR3 in DNA: TGCGCCAGCAGCTTGGTGGGGGCCGCGCAAGGAAACACCATATATTTT. As protein: CASSLVGAAQGNTIYF. V is TRBV5-1 and J is TRBJ1-3, with D maybe TRBD1 (6 bases). V dropped 0 bases and J dropped 4 bases, with 14 bases sitting between them. CDR1 SGHRS and CDR2 YFSETQ come from the germline V gene. This CDR3 comprises 16 residues.